This T cell receptor beta chain was observed in a study of blood T cell repertoires in COVID-19 (dated by TCRdb to the early 2020s). With regard to the full study: Samples covering the acute and convalescent phases of COVID-19 were provided by collaborators in the United States, Italy and Spain. The prospective study material was composed of cDNA or gDNA derived from T cells, B-cell-depleted T cells, or PBMCs. Deeply sampled blood TCRbeta repertoires from subjects exposed to, actively infected with, or recovered from COVID-19 were included in the dataset. A freely available public database, intended as a resource for researchers studying the immune response to SARS-CoV-2, is where the repertoires were released. Samples came from the ongoing ImmuneRACE study (first 160 participants) plus 1,254 subjects from 6 global collaborators. A de-identified subject ID, COVID-19 status, age in years and sex were almost always included in the sample metadata. Where available, HLA class I and class II types were taken from metadata supplied by the sample provider and were not determined by assay-based typing.

To note about this clone: Its antigen is currently not known. One base away there is no much larger clone; base qualities are not given.

The immunoSEQ Assay, a bias-controlled multiplex PCR, was used to amplify TCRbeta CDR3 regions from genomic DNA. The original methods were these. Within the assay, amplification of reference gene primers was used to estimate how many nucleated cells each sample contained. To quantify the absolute abundance of each unique TCRbeta CDR3 rearrangement, sequence reads were collapsed and filtered. For each sample, productive Simpson clonality was calculated as the square root of Simpson's diversity index across productive rearrangements. TCRdb provides this immuneACCESS table in a form limited to in-frame rearrangements. Some clones are lacking; in checked studies, under half of them reflect an unresolved V gene, and why the rest are absent is not known. V and J calls plus clone size are reproduced from that table; the DNA served to infer D and trimming. The sample yields roughly 100,000 clones; approximately 84% were counted once. The top ten hold around 4% of the sample.

Trimming costs V 2 bases and J 8 bases, and their ends lie 18 bases apart. The CDR3 numbers 15 residues from cysteine through phenylalanine. The read is trimmed to its CDR3 DNA, 45 bases read in frame from base 1. In the germline V gene, CDR1 corresponds to LGHNA and CDR2 to YNFKEQ. Each collaborating institution followed its own protocols to collect whole blood in K2EDTA tubes. For TCRbeta analysis, collaborators shipped samples as frozen whole blood, isolated PBMCs, or DNA extracted from either of those sample types. Here is what the overall study found, with its caveats: How much clinical and demographic metadata was included differed by source and by participant, and the metadata was provided uncurated.

This TCR derives from a human donor in a cohort sampled during active COVID-19. Here the chain combines TRBV4-2 and TRBJ1-2; TRBD1 is possibly the D segment (6 matching bases). Sequenced sample: peripheral blood. The nucleotides read TGTGCCAGCAGCCAACAACAGGGAACAGGCCTCGGCTACACCTTC. This translates into CASSQQQGTGLGYTF.